Listed below are T cell receptor beta chains from one sample, sequenced in a study of blood T cell repertoires in COVID-19. The protocol was immunoSEQ multiplex PCR, while the TCRdb copy is restricted to in-frame clones and leaves out a portion. This sample yields 150,000 to 200,000 clones, of which roughly 86% are seen a single time; around 3.5% belongs to the top ten. Sequenced: peripheral blood. The receptors come from a man in his sixties or seventies with acute or convalescent COVID-19. The CDR3 runs from the conserved cysteine through the conserved F or W. Fields, in order: V gene, J gene, D gene, clone size, CDR3 DNA, CDR3 protein. A D gene is named only where the DNA matches it firmly. Clone size is given for some rows only: seen once, a few or many times, or a class if the clone is expanded.

V gene: TRBV6-6; J gene: TRBJ1-5; D gene: TRBD1; clone size: NA; CDR3 DNA: TGTGCCAGCAGTTCCTTTGGACAGGGGAATCAGCCCCAGCATTTT; CDR3 protein: CASSSFGQGNQPQHF
V gene: TRBV5-1; J gene: TRBJ1-3; D gene: NA; clone size: NA; CDR3 DNA: TGCGCCAGCAGCTTGGGGCAGGGGCACTCTGGAAACACCATATATTTT; CDR3 protein: CASSLGQGHSGNTIYF
V gene: TRBV6-5; J gene: TRBJ2-7; D gene: TRBD2; clone size: NA; CDR3 DNA: TGTGCCAGTCGGGCTAGCGGGGCCTCCTACGAGCAGTACTTC; CDR3 protein: CASRASGASYEQYF
V gene: TRBV3-1/TRBV3-2; J gene: TRBJ1-3; D gene: NA; clone size: NA; CDR3 DNA: TGTGCCAGCAGCCCACTCGGGAGGAACACCATATATTTT; CDR3 protein: CASSPLGRNTIYF
V gene: TRBV28; J gene: TRBJ1-2; D gene: TRBD1; clone size: NA; CDR3 DNA: TGTGCCAGCAGTTTAGGGGGGACAGTATTCTATGGCTACACCTTC; CDR3 protein: CASSLGGTVFYGYTF
V gene: TRBV7-8; J gene: TRBJ2-5; D gene: NA; clone size: NA; CDR3 DNA: TGTGCCAGCAGCCCGAACAGACCTCACCAAGAGACCCAGTACTTC; CDR3 protein: CASSPNRPHQETQYF
V gene: TRBV7-6; J gene: TRBJ2-1; D gene: NA; clone size: NA; CDR3 DNA: TGTGCCAGCAGCTTAGGCGGTGGGACTCCCTCCTACAATGAGCAGTTCTTC; CDR3 protein: CASSLGGGTPSYNEQFF
V gene: TRBV10-3; J gene: TRBJ2-7; D gene: TRBD1; clone size: few; CDR3 DNA: TGTGCCATCAGCCCACCGGGACAGGGAAGGAACGAGCAGTACTTC; CDR3 protein: CAISPPGQGRNEQYF
V gene: TRBV5-1; J gene: TRBJ2-7; D gene: NA; clone size: NA; CDR3 DNA: TGCGCCAGCAGCCCGGGGACTCCCCAAACCTACGAGCAGTACTTC; CDR3 protein: CASSPGTPQTYEQYF
V gene: TRBV2; J gene: TRBJ1-1; D gene: NA; clone size: NA; CDR3 DNA: TGTGCCAGCAGTGATGAGACTGAAGCTTTCTTT; CDR3 protein: CASSDETEAFF
V gene: TRBV6-5; J gene: TRBJ1-2; D gene: TRBD1; clone size: NA; CDR3 DNA: TGTGCCAGCAGGGACAGGGATTTGGGCTACACCTTC; CDR3 protein: CASRDRDLGYTF
V gene: TRBV4-3; J gene: TRBJ1-2; D gene: NA; clone size: NA; CDR3 DNA: TGCGCCAGCAGCCAAGACATTAATATTAGGAGAGGCTACACCTTC; CDR3 protein: CASSQDINIRRGYTF
V gene: TRBV5-1; J gene: TRBJ2-2; D gene: TRBD2; clone size: NA; CDR3 DNA: TGCGCCAGCAGCTTACAACTAGCGGGAGGCCCCGGGGAGCTGTTTTTT; CDR3 protein: CASSLQLAGGPGELFF
V gene: TRBV20-1; J gene: TRBJ1-2; D gene: TRBD1; clone size: NA; CDR3 DNA: TGCAGGGCCGGACAGGGCGGCTACACCTTC; CDR3 protein: CRAGQGGYTF
V gene: TRBV28; J gene: TRBJ1-2; D gene: NA; clone size: few; CDR3 DNA: TGTGCCAGCAGTTTATTAGGGGTTGGCTACACCTTC; CDR3 protein: CASSLLGVGYTF
V gene: TRBV28; J gene: TRBJ2-1; D gene: TRBD1; clone size: once; CDR3 DNA: TGTGCCAGCATGGGACAGGGCCCCATTATAGGGCAGTTCTTC; CDR3 protein: CASMGQGPIIGQFF
V gene: TRBV6-5; J gene: TRBJ1-5; D gene: NA; clone size: NA; CDR3 DNA: TGTGCCAGCAGTTCCGACAGAGATCAGCCCCAGCATTTT; CDR3 protein: CASSSDRDQPQHF
V gene: TRBV2; J gene: TRBJ2-1; D gene: TRBD2; clone size: NA; CDR3 DNA: TGTGCCAGCAGCCCGGGGGGGGGTTACAATGAGCAGTTCTTC; CDR3 protein: CASSPGGGYNEQFF
V gene: TRBV12-5; J gene: TRBJ2-2; D gene: TRBD1; clone size: NA; CDR3 DNA: TGTGCTAGTGGTGCAGATTCGACAGGGACCGGGGAGCTGTTTTTT; CDR3 protein: CASGADSTGTGELFF
V gene: TRBV7-9; J gene: TRBJ1-2; D gene: NA; clone size: NA; CDR3 DNA: TGTGCCAGCAGAACAGGAGCTAACTATGGCTACACCTTC; CDR3 protein: CASRTGANYGYTF
V gene: TRBV5-6; J gene: TRBJ1-1; D gene: NA; clone size: few; CDR3 DNA: TGTGCCAGCAGCTTGGACCCAGTCATGAACACTGAAGCTTTCTTT; CDR3 protein: CASSLDPVMNTEAFF
V gene: TRBV19; J gene: TRBJ2-7; D gene: NA; clone size: NA; CDR3 DNA: TGTGCCAGTACAACTACAGGAGACTACGAGCAGTACTTC; CDR3 protein: CASTTTGDYEQYF
V gene: TRBV19; J gene: TRBJ1-5; D gene: NA; clone size: NA; CDR3 DNA: TGTGCCAGTAGTATTAGGGGGGAGGGAATTAGTAGTAATCAGCCCCAGCATTTT; CDR3 protein: CASSIRGEGISSNQPQHF
V gene: TRBV6-6; J gene: TRBJ1-6; D gene: NA; clone size: NA; CDR3 DNA: TGTGCCAGTTTAGAGGTATTGGGTTCACCCCTCCACTTT; CDR3 protein: CASLEVLGSPLHF
V gene: TRBV18; J gene: TRBJ1-5; D gene: TRBD1; clone size: NA; CDR3 DNA: TGTGCCAGCTCTACCGGGACAGGGGACCAGCCCCAGCATTTT; CDR3 protein: CASSTGTGDQPQHF
V gene: TRBV2; J gene: TRBJ2-7; D gene: TRBD2; clone size: NA; CDR3 DNA: TGTGCCAGCAAGGCTAGCGGGAGAGTGGAGCAGTACTTC; CDR3 protein: CASKASGRVEQYF
V gene: TRBV25-1; J gene: TRBJ1-5; D gene: TRBD1; clone size: NA; CDR3 DNA: TGTGCCAGCAGGGGACAGCCCAATCAGCCCCAGCATTTT; CDR3 protein: CASRGQPNQPQHF
V gene: TRBV5-1; J gene: TRBJ1-3; D gene: NA; clone size: NA; CDR3 DNA: TGCGCCAGCAGCTCACAGGGCACCTCTGGAAACACCATATATTTT; CDR3 protein: CASSSQGTSGNTIYF
V gene: TRBV19; J gene: TRBJ2-3; D gene: NA; clone size: NA; CDR3 DNA: TGTGCCAGTAGTATAGATCACTTCCGGGGGACCCCTAGCACAGATACGCAGTATTTT; CDR3 protein: CASSIDHFRGTPSTDTQYF
V gene: TRBV6-6; J gene: TRBJ1-1; D gene: NA; clone size: NA; CDR3 DNA: TGTGCCAGCAGTTACCCCCCAGAGGGCAACACTGAAGCTTTCTTT; CDR3 protein: CASSYPPEGNTEAFF
V gene: TRBV28; J gene: TRBJ1-2; D gene: TRBD1; clone size: NA; CDR3 DNA: TGTGCCAGCAGGCCGACAGGGCCCGGCTACACCTTC; CDR3 protein: CASRPTGPGYTF
V gene: TRBV28; J gene: TRBJ2-7; D gene: NA; clone size: NA; CDR3 DNA: TGTGCCAGCAGCGCAGGGGCCTGGGACGAGCAGTACTTC; CDR3 protein: CASSAGAWDEQYF
V gene: TRBV27; J gene: TRBJ2-7; D gene: TRBD2; clone size: NA; CDR3 DNA: TGTGCCAGCAGTTCCCCCGGGGTAGCGGGAGGATGGCAGTACTTC; CDR3 protein: CASSSPGVAGGWQYF
V gene: TRBV28; J gene: TRBJ2-1; D gene: TRBD2; clone size: NA; CDR3 DNA: TGTGCCAGCCGTTCCGGGACTAGAAAGAATGAGCAGTTCTTC; CDR3 protein: CASRSGTRKNEQFF
V gene: TRBV7-9; J gene: TRBJ1-4; D gene: TRBD1; clone size: NA; CDR3 DNA: TGTGCCAGCAGCTCCCAGGGGGGTTTTAATGAAAAACTGTTTTTT; CDR3 protein: CASSSQGGFNEKLFF
V gene: TRBV9; J gene: TRBJ1-3; D gene: NA; clone size: NA; CDR3 DNA: TGTGCCAGCAGCACAACAGGAAACACCATATATTTT; CDR3 protein: CASSTTGNTIYF
V gene: TRBV7-2; J gene: TRBJ1-3; D gene: NA; clone size: NA; CDR3 DNA: TGTGCCAGCAGCTTTGGTGGGGGGTACTGGGACACCATATATTTT; CDR3 protein: CASSFGGGYWDTIYF
V gene: TRBV19; J gene: TRBJ1-2; D gene: TRBD1; clone size: NA; CDR3 DNA: TGTGCCAGTAGTCTAAGACAGGGGGACTATGGCTACACCTTC; CDR3 protein: CASSLRQGDYGYTF
V gene: TRBV27; J gene: TRBJ2-1; D gene: NA; clone size: few; CDR3 DNA: TGTGCCAGCCAATGGGGACGGGAGCTTAATAATGAGCAGTTCTTC; CDR3 protein: CASQWGRELNNEQFF
V gene: TRBV27; J gene: TRBJ1-5; D gene: NA; clone size: few; CDR3 DNA: TGTGCCAGCAGTTCGAGGACAAGCAATCAGCCCCAGCATTTT; CDR3 protein: CASSSRTSNQPQHF
V gene: TRBV30; J gene: TRBJ2-7; D gene: NA; clone size: few; CDR3 DNA: TGTGCCTGGAGTCTGGGACTCCTCTACGAGCAGTACTTC; CDR3 protein: CAWSLGLLYEQYF